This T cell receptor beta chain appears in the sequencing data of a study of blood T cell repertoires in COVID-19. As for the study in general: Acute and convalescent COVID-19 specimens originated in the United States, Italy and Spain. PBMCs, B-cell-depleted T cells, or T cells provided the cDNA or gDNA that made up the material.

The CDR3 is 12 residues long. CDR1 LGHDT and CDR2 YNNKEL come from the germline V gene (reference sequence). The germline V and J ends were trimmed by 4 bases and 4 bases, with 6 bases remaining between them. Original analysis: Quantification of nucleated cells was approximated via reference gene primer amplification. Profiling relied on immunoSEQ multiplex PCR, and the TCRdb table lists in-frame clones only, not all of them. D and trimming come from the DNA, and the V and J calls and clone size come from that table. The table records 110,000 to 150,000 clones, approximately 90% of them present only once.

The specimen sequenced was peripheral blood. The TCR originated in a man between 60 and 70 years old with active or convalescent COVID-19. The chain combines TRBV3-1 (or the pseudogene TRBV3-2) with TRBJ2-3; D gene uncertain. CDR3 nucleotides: TGTGCCAGCAGCCGCGGAGCAGATACGCAGTATTTT. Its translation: CASSRGADTQYF.